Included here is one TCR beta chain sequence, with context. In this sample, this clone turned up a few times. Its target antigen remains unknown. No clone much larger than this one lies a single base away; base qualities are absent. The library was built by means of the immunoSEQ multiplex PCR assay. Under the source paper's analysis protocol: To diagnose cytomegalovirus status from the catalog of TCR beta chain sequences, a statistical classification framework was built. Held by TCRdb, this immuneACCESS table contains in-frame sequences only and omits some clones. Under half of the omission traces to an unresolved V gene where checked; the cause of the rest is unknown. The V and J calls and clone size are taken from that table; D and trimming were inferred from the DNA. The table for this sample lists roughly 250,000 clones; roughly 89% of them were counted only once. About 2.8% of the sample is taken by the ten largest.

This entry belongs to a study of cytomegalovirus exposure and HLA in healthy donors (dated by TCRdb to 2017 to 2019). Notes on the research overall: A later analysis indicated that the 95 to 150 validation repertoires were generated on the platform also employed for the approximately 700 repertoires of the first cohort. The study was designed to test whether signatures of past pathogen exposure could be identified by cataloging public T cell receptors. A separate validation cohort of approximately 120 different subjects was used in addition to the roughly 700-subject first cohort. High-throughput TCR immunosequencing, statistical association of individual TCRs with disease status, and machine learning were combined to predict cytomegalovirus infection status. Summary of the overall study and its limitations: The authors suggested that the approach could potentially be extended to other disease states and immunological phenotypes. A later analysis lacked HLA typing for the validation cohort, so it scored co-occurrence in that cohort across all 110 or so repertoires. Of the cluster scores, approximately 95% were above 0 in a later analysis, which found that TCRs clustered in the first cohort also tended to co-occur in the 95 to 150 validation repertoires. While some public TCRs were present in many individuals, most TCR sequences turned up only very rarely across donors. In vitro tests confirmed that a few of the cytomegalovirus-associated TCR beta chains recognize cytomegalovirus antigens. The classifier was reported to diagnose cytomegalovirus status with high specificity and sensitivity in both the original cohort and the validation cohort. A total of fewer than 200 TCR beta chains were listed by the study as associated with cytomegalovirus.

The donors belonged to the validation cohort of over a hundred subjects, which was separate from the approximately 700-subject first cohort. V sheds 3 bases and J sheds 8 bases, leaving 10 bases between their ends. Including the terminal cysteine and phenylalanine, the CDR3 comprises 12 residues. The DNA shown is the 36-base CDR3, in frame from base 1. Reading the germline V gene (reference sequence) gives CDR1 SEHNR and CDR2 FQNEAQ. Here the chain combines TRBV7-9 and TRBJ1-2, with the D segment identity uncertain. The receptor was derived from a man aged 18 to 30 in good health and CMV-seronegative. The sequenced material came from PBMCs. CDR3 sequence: CASSLRREGYTF. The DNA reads TGTGCCAGCAGCTTGAGGCGGGAAGGCTACACCTTC.